The rows below give T cell receptor beta chains drawn from one sample of a study of Ad26.COV2.S vaccination and SARS-CoV-2 variants. Data came from immunoSEQ multiplex PCR; TCRdb stores just in-frame clones and leaves some out. Of roughly 500,000 clones in the sample, roughly 89% were seen once. The material sequenced was peripheral blood, taken in a trial of Ad26.COV2.S vaccine versus placebo. Source of these receptors: a person aged 18-65 years who received the Ad26.COV2.S COVID-19 vaccine or a placebo. The CDR3 runs from the conserved cysteine through the conserved F or W. The D gene is left open where the match is weak. Clone size is given for some rows only: seen once, a few or many times, or a class if the clone is expanded.

v_gene: TRBV5-4
j_gene: TRBJ1-1
d_gene: -
abundance: many
CDR3nt: TGTGCCAGCAGCTCCCGGACGGACACTGAAGCTTTCTTT
CDR3aa: CASSSRTDTEAFF

v_gene: TRBV29-1
j_gene: TRBJ2-7
d_gene: -
abundance: -
CDR3nt: TGCAGCGCCACCCGGGGGAAGGACGAGCAGTACTTC
CDR3aa: CSATRGKDEQYF

v_gene: TRBV7-2
j_gene: TRBJ2-7
d_gene: TRBD2
abundance: -
CDR3nt: TGTGCCAGCAGCTTCGGACTAGGCGAGCAGTACTTC
CDR3aa: CASSFGLGEQYF

v_gene: TRBV24-1
j_gene: TRBJ2-1
d_gene: TRBD2
abundance: -
CDR3nt: TGTGCCACGACCGGGGGGAGCTCCTACAATGAGCAGTTCTTC
CDR3aa: CATTGGSSYNEQFF

v_gene: TRBV15
j_gene: TRBJ1-1
d_gene: -
abundance: -
CDR3nt: TGTGCCACCAGCAGAGACCCCAATGTGGTCACTGAAGCTTTCTTT
CDR3aa: CATSRDPNVVTEAFF

v_gene: TRBV28
j_gene: TRBJ1-4
d_gene: TRBD1
abundance: -
CDR3nt: TGTGCCAGCAGTATCCGACAGGGGTTGGGTAATGAAAAACTGTTTTTT
CDR3aa: CASSIRQGLGNEKLFF

v_gene: TRBV9
j_gene: TRBJ2-4
d_gene: TRBD2
abundance: -
CDR3nt: TGTGCCAGCAGCGTCGGCGGGAGGGGAGCCAAAAACATTCAGTACTTC
CDR3aa: CASSVGGRGAKNIQYF

v_gene: TRBV4-3
j_gene: TRBJ2-5
d_gene: TRBD1
abundance: -
CDR3nt: TGCGCCAGCAGCCAAGAGGTCGTTGAGGGGGCAGGAGAGACCCAGTACTTC
CDR3aa: CASSQEVVEGAGETQYF

v_gene: TRBV30
j_gene: TRBJ1-2
d_gene: -
abundance: -
CDR3nt: TGTGCCTGGAGGCAGAGCTCTCAGCGGGCTAACTATGGCTACACCTTC
CDR3aa: CAWRQSSQRANYGYTF

v_gene: TRBV7-2
j_gene: TRBJ1-1
d_gene: TRBD1
abundance: few
CDR3nt: TGTGCCAGCAGCTTAGAGGGGGCCCGTACTGAAGCTTTCTTT
CDR3aa: CASSLEGARTEAFF

v_gene: TRBV10-3
j_gene: TRBJ1-5
d_gene: -
abundance: -
CDR3nt: TGTGCCACCTGGGACTTGGGCAATCAGCCCCAGCATTTT
CDR3aa: CATWDLGNQPQHF

v_gene: TRBV28
j_gene: TRBJ2-7
d_gene: -
abundance: -
CDR3nt: TGTGCCAGCGGCCCAGGAGGGCCCGTTGATGAGCAGTACTTC
CDR3aa: CASGPGGPVDEQYF

v_gene: TRBV24-1
j_gene: TRBJ2-3
d_gene: -
abundance: -
CDR3nt: TGTGCCACCGATGCAGGGGCTAACACAGATACGCAGTATTTT
CDR3aa: CATDAGANTDTQYF

v_gene: TRBV27
j_gene: TRBJ2-7
d_gene: -
abundance: -
CDR3nt: TGTGCCAGCAGTTTGCGGATTCCGCAGGCGGTAACCTACGAGCAGTACTTC
CDR3aa: CASSLRIPQAVTYEQYF

v_gene: TRBV7-9
j_gene: TRBJ2-7
d_gene: -
abundance: few
CDR3nt: TGTGCCAGCAGCCTGTCCGCCCAGGCCTACGAGCAGTACTTC
CDR3aa: CASSLSAQAYEQYF

v_gene: TRBV7-2
j_gene: TRBJ1-6
d_gene: -
abundance: -
CDR3nt: TGTGCCAGCAGCTTAGGGCGGGGTGATTCACCCCTCCACTTT
CDR3aa: CASSLGRGDSPLHF

v_gene: TRBV7-2
j_gene: TRBJ2-7
d_gene: TRBD2
abundance: -
CDR3nt: TGTGCCAGCAGCTTGCACGGACTAGCGGGAGGGAGTGAGCAGTACTTC
CDR3aa: CASSLHGLAGGSEQYF

v_gene: TRBV10-3
j_gene: TRBJ1-2
d_gene: TRBD1
abundance: -
CDR3nt: TGTGCCATCAGCTTCGACAGGGGAGTCCGCTACACCTTC
CDR3aa: CAISFDRGVRYTF

v_gene: TRBV7-3
j_gene: TRBJ2-3
d_gene: -
abundance: -
CDR3nt: TGTGCCAGCAGCTCGATGGGTACGCAGTATTTT
CDR3aa: CASSSMGTQYF

v_gene: TRBV7-9
j_gene: TRBJ1-1
d_gene: TRBD1
abundance: -
CDR3nt: TGTGCCAGCAGCTTAGGGCGGCCGGGACAGGGCGGGACTGAAGCTTTCTTT
CDR3aa: CASSLGRPGQGGTEAFF

v_gene: TRBV11-3
j_gene: TRBJ2-7
d_gene: TRBD2
abundance: -
CDR3nt: TGTGCCAGCAGCTTAGAAGCGGGGGACTCCTACGAGCAGTACTTC
CDR3aa: CASSLEAGDSYEQYF

v_gene: TRBV12-3/TRBV12-4
j_gene: TRBJ1-1
d_gene: -
abundance: few
CDR3nt: TGTGCCAGCAGTTCCCGACAGGTCTCTGAAGCTTTCTTT
CDR3aa: CASSSRQVSEAFF

v_gene: TRBV7-9
j_gene: TRBJ1-3
d_gene: -
abundance: -
CDR3nt: TGTGCCAGCAGCCCTGCAGGGAGGGTTGGAAACACCATATATTTT
CDR3aa: CASSPAGRVGNTIYF

v_gene: TRBV3-1/TRBV3-2
j_gene: TRBJ1-5
d_gene: -
abundance: -
CDR3nt: TGTGCCAGCAGCCAAGATCTCCAGCCCAATCAGCCCCAGCATTTT
CDR3aa: CASSQDLQPNQPQHF

v_gene: TRBV7-7
j_gene: TRBJ2-2
d_gene: TRBD2
abundance: -
CDR3nt: TGTGCCAGCAGCCCGGGGACTAGCGGGGTCACCGGGGAGCTGTTTTTT
CDR3aa: CASSPGTSGVTGELFF